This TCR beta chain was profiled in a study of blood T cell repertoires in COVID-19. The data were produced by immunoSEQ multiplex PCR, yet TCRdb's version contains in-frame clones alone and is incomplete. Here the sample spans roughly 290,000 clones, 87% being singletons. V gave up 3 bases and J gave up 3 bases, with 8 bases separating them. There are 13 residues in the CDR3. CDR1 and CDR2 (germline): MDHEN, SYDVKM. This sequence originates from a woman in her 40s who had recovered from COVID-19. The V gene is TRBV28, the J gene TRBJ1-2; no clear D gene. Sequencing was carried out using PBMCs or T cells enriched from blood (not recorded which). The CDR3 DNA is TGTGCCAGCAGTTTTGGGCACGACTATGGCTACACCTTC. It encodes CASSFGHDYGYTF.